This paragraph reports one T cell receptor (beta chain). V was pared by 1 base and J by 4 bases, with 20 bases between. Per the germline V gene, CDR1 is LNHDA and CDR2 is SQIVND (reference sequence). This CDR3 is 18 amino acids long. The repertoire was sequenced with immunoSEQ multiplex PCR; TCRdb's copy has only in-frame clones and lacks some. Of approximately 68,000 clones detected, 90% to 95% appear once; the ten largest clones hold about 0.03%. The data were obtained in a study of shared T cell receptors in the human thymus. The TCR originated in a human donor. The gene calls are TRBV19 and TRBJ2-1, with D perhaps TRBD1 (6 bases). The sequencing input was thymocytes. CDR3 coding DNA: TGTGCCAGTAGTATAGCCCGAGCTACAGGGTTGGGGTACAATGAGCAGTTCTTC. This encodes CASSIARATGLGYNEQFF. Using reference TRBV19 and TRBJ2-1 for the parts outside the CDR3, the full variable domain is DGGITQSPKYLFRKEGQNVTLSCEQNLNHDAMYWYRQDPGQGLRLIYYSQIVNDFQKGDIAEGYSVSREKKESFPLTVTSAQKNPTAFYLCASSIARATGLGYNEQFFGPGTRLTVL.